This T cell receptor (beta chain) appears in the sequencing data of a study of T-cell memory formation after mild COVID-19 (dated by TCRdb to 2020 to 2023). Describing the broader study: TCR sequence clusters from the two donors were found to be largely donor specific. Longitudinal TCRalpha and TCRbeta repertoire sequencing tracked T-cell clones expanding and contracting after mild COVID-19 in two donors. The cohort comprised two young, previously healthy adult volunteers, one female and one male. Study-level results and caveats: Only a couple of mild cases were covered in the study, and larger cohorts including severe cases with pre-infection samples were considered necessary. Contracting CD4+ clones turned up mainly in the CM and EM memory subsets, whereas EMRA was where CD8+ clones were enriched. SARS-CoV-2 specificity of the second-wave clones peaking on day 37 was not confirmed. Balanced CD4/CD8 phenotypes were observed for clones contracting from day 15 to 85, whereas a bias towards CD4+ was observed for a second wave of clones expanding from day 15 to 37. The detection of some responding clones in pre-infection memory suggests that pre-existing cross-reactive memory T cells joined the SARS-CoV-2 response.

The CDR3, cysteine through phenylalanine, is 14 amino acids long. CDR3 DNA is the only sequence kept; it has 42 bases, read in frame from the first base. The germline V gene (reference sequence) specifies LNHDA as CDR1 and SQIVND as CDR2. Here V drops 7 bases and J drops 7 bases, and the junction holds 7 bases not matched to any gene. TCRdb names Illumina NovaSeq 6000 as the instrument used. cDNA libraries for TCRalpha and TCRbeta were prepared by 5'RACE using constant-segment primers, with sample barcodes and unique molecular identifiers added. RNA was extracted from every sample with Trizol reagent. The libraries were amplified in two PCR steps, and the second step added a second sample barcode and Illumina TruSeq adapters. Libraries were sequenced on an Illumina NovaSeq with 2 x 150 bp paired-end reads. Processing in the source paper ran as follows. Demultiplexing of reads and collapsing into UMI-guided consensus sequences were performed with migec v1.2.7. Using mixcr v2.1.11, the UMI consensuses were aligned to TRA and TRB V and J templates and assembled into clonotypes. A clonotype was counted as expanded or contracted only if both edgeR and NoisET called the change significant, with noise models trained on biological replicates. For edgeR calls, the thresholds were a false discovery rate-adjusted p below 0.01 and a log2 fold-change of 1. PCA with hierarchical clustering of max-normalized trajectories of the 1000 most abundant clonotypes was used as exploratory dynamics analysis. Separately sequenced CD4+ and CD8+ repertoires were used to assign the CD4 or CD8 phenotype of responding clones. TCRdb applied fastp at Q25 and MiXCR to the public reads, then kept only in-frame beta chains. One record per CDR3 amino acid sequence lists the most common genes and DNA. For this entry, the V and J calls and clone size follow TCRdb and not the study's own pipeline. For this sample the table gives roughly 260,000 distinct CDR3 sequences, of which 16% were detected only once. The ten top clones hold 3.5% of the sample.

Ficoll-Paque density gradient centrifugation was used to isolate PBMCs. Turning to this clonotype: Its antigen has not been determined. Base qualities are not at hand, and no much larger clone is one base apart.

The sequenced material came from PBMCs or a T cell subset sorted from them (not recorded which). The chain couples TRBV19 to TRBJ2-2, with 9 central nucleotides matching TRBD2. The TCR was taken from a man aged 18 to 30 who had mild COVID-19 (a few samples of this study predate the infection). The sample titles of this study are shuffled in the database, so cell type and time point are left out; the donor was told from shared clones. The DNA sequence is as follows: TGTGCCAGTACAAGGCGGGGGGGCAGCGGGGAGCTGTTTTTT. This encodes CASTRRGGSGELFF.